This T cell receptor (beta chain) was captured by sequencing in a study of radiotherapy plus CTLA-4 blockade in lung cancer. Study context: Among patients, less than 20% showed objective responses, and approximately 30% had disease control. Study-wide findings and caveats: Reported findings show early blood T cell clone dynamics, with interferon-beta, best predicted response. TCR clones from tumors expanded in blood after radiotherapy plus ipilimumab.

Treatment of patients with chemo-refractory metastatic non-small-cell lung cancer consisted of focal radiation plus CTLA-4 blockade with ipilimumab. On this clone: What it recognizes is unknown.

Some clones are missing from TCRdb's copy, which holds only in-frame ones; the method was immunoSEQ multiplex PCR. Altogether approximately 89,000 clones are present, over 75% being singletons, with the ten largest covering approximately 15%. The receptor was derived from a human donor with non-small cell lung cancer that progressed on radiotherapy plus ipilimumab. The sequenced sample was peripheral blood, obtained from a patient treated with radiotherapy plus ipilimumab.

The CDR3: CASSQEHRTYSGNTIYF. The CDR3 DNA follows: TGCGCCAGCAGCCAAGAGCACAGGACTTACTCTGGAAACACCATATATTTT. The chain links TRBV4-3 to TRBJ1-3, with D perhaps TRBD1 (5 bases). This CDR3 is 17 amino acids long. Trimming left V 0 bases short and J 0 bases short, with 12 bases between. Germline CDR1 reads LGHNA; CDR2 reads YSLEER.